These 17 T cell receptor beta chains originate from one sample sequenced in a study of cytomegalovirus exposure and HLA in healthy donors. PCR primers comprised 60 Vbeta and 13 Jbeta primers. TCRdb's copy holds only in-frame clones and misses some; the assay was immunoSEQ multiplex PCR. The sample includes 60,000 to 95,000 clones, roughly 82% of them seen just once. The sample was PBMCs. These receptor sequences come from an older man in good health and CMV-seropositive.

This chain links TRBV5-1 with TRBJ2-1, with 12 bases fitting TRBD2. The CDR3 runs 16 residues. Trimming removed 1 base from V and 8 bases from J; junction bases left unmatched: 7. The V gene's germline CDR1 is SGHRS and CDR2 YFSETQ. CDR3 nucleotide sequence: TGCGCCAGCAGCTTGACCCGACTAGCGGGAGTCGATGAGCAGTTCTTC. This sequence encodes CASSLTRLAGVDEQFF.

This clone was seen only a few times. This rearrangement joins TRBV7-3 to TRBJ2-2, with 10 positions matching TRBD1. The V segment lost 2 bases and the J segment 6 bases; nucleotides outside the gene matches: 3. The CDR3 sequence is 15 residues long. In germline, CDR1 is SGHTA, CDR2 FQGTGA. CDR3 nucleotide sequence: TGTGCCAGCAGCTTAGGGGGGACAGGGGCCGGGGAGCTGTTTTTT. This translates into CASSLGGTGAGELFF.

V is TRBV4-3 and J is TRBJ2-5, with 8 bases lining up with TRBD2. V dropped 1 base and J dropped 4; count of bases not matched to a gene: 5. The CDR3 extends over 15 amino acids. Germline V lookup: CDR1 LGHNA, CDR2 YSLEER. CDR3 sequence reads: CASSQGTSGGETQYF. The CDR3 bases are TGCGCCAGCAGCCAAGGAACTAGCGGCGGAGAGACCCAGTACTTC.

The chain is built from TRBV10-3 and TRBJ2-7; D is undetermined. V gave up 6 bases and J gave up 5 bases, with 14 bases separating them. From germline, CDR1 is ENHRY and CDR2 SYGVKD. The CDR3 totals 13 residues. CDR3 residues: CAIRFSLRDEQYF. The CDR3 DNA is TGTGCCATCAGGTTTAGCCTTCGGGACGAGCAGTACTTC.

The V gene is TRBV9, the J gene TRBJ1-1, with a possible D match to TRBD1 (5 bases). The V end lost 0 bases, the J end lost 5 bases, and 8 bases lay between the germline ends. Per the germline V gene, CDR1 is SGDLS and CDR2 is YYNGEE. CDR3 length: 13 residues. CDR3 sequence reads: CASSVDGGTEAFF. CDR3 coding DNA: TGTGCCAGCAGCGTAGACGGGGGGACTGAAGCTTTCTTT. The full variable domain, its missing parts supplied by reference TRBV9 and TRBJ1-1, is DSGVTQTPKHLITATGQRVTLRCSPRSGDLSVYWYQQSLDQGLQFLIQYYNGEERAKGNILERFSAQQFPDLHSELNLSSLELGDSALYFCASSVDGGTEAFFGQGTRLTVV.

The rearrangement joins TRBV7-3 to TRBJ2-5; D not resolved. CDR3 size: 13 residues. With 5 bases removed from V and 5 bases from J, the gap between germline ends came to 12 bases. In germline, CDR1 is SGHTA, CDR2 FQGTGA. The CDR3 protein is CASSPIPGETQYF. The CDR3 DNA follows: TGTGCCAGCAGCCCTATACCGGGTGAGACCCAGTACTTC. Variable domain in full (rest from reference TRBV7-3 and TRBJ2-5): GAGVSQTPSNKVTEKGKYVELRCDPISGHTALYWYRQSLGQGPEFLIYFQGTGAADDSGLPNDRFFAVRPEGSVSTLKIQRTERGDSAVYLCASSPIPGETQYFGPGTRLLVL.

CDR3 coding DNA: TGCGCCAGCAGCTTAACCGGGGATGACAATGAGCAGTTCTTC. Protein sequence: CASSLTGDDNEQFF. The chain is built from TRBV5-1 and TRBJ2-1; D is possibly TRBD2 (5 bases). CDR1 SGHRS and CDR2 YFSETQ come from the germline V gene. CDR3 size: 14 residues. Trimming pared 2 bases from V and 5 bases from J, leaving 11 bases between.

This chain connects TRBV2 to TRBJ2-1; D perhaps matches TRBD2 (5 bases). The CDR3 contains 16 residues. Germline V gene data show CDR1 as SNHLY and CDR2 as FYNNEI. V was pared by 8 bases and J by 0 bases, with 17 bases between. CDR3 sequence: CASLKAVPSSYNEQFF. DNA of the CDR3: TGTGCCAGCCTCAAAGCGGTACCCAGCTCCTACAATGAGCAGTTCTTC.

The chain employs TRBV7-2 and TRBJ2-3; 8 positions agree with TRBD1. The junction had 6 bases not matched to a gene; V was cut back by 4 bases and J by 6 bases. This CDR3 comprises 14 residues. Germline V CDR1 and CDR2: SGHTA, FQGNSA. The DNA for the CDR3 is TGTGCCAGCAGCTCTGGACAGGGCGTGGATACGCAGTATTTT. Its translation: CASSSGQGVDTQYF.

This clone was seen just once. The V and J genes are TRBV7-2 and TRBJ2-5; 11 bases match TRBD2. The germline CDR1 and CDR2 sequences are SGHTA and FQGNSA. This CDR3 comprises 15 residues. Losses at the gene ends were 5 bases for V and 0 bases for J; bases not matched to a gene: 2. Here the CDR3 reads CASSQTSGDQETQYF. For the CDR3, the DNA is TGTGCCAGCAGCCAGACTAGCGGGGACCAAGAGACCCAGTACTTC.

This rearrangement joins TRBV19 to TRBJ1-2; D is perhaps TRBD1 (5 bases). The germline gives CDR1 LNHDA, CDR2 SQIVND (reference sequence). V was trimmed by 5 bases and J by 8 bases, leaving 15 bases between them. The CDR3 spans 13 residues. CDR3 residues: CASSPRGASGYTF. CDR3 sequence (DNA): TGTGCCAGTAGTCCCCGTGGGGCATCAGGCTACACCTTC.

The rearrangement uses TRBV7-2 and TRBJ2-3; tentatively, D is TRBD2 (6 bases). Germline CDR1 and CDR2: SGHTA and FQGNSA. CDR3 length: 14 amino acids. V dropped 3 bases and J dropped 0 bases, with 7 bases sitting between them. The CDR3 sequence is CASSFSGSTDTQYF. CDR3 coding DNA: TGTGCCAGCAGCTTTAGCGGAAGCACAGATACGCAGTATTTT.

The rearrangement uses TRBV5-1 and TRBJ2-3; 14 bases fit TRBD2. Germline-derived CDR1 and CDR2 are SGHRS and YFSETQ. The ends lost 4 bases at V and 7 bases at J; junction bases unmatched: 8. The CDR3 covers 16 residues. The CDR3 spells CASSRTSGGSVNTQYF. The CDR3 DNA sequence: TGCGCCAGCAGCCGGACTAGCGGGGGGTCGGTAAATACGCAGTATTTT. Full variable domain (remainder filled in from reference TRBV5-1 and TRBJ2-3): KAGVTQTPRYLIKTRGQQVTLSCSPISGHRSVSWYQQTPGQGLQFLFEYFSETQRNKGNFPGRFSGRQFSNSRSEMNVSTLELGDSALYLCASSRTSGGSVNTQYFGPGTRLTVL.

The chain joins TRBV6-5 to TRBJ1-5; maybe TRBD1 (5 bases). The length of the CDR3 is 15 residues. Per germline, CDR1 MNHEY and CDR2 SVGAGI. Between the trimmed V and J ends, which lost 5 bases and 0 bases, there was a span of 11 bases. CDR3 amino acids: CASSPGGYSNQPQHF. The CDR3 coding sequence is TGTGCCAGCAGTCCCGGGGGGTATAGCAATCAGCCCCAGCATTTT.

The count of this clone is one. This rearrangement joins TRBV30 to TRBJ1-5, with a weak D call TRBD1 (5 bases). Germline V gives CDR1 GTSNPN, CDR2 SVGIG (reference sequence). Trimming shortened V by 0 bases and J by 4 bases, and 13 bases separated the two germline ends. The CDR3 runs to 15 residues. As DNA, the CDR3 is TGTGCCTGGAGTGTAGGGGCCACAGGAAATCAGCCCCAGCATTTT. Encoded protein: CAWSVGATGNQPQHF.

The gene calls are TRBV4-3 and TRBJ2-3; D remains ambiguous. Trimming shortened V by 1 base and J by 3 bases, and 11 bases separated the two germline ends. The CDR3 loop spans 15 amino acids. CDR1 and CDR2 (germline): LGHNA, YSLEER. The CDR3 here is CASSQGAAGTDTQYF. For the CDR3, the DNA is TGCGCCAGCAGCCAAGGGGCAGCAGGAACAGATACGCAGTATTTT.

The chain uses TRBV4-2 and TRBJ2-7; TRBD2 matches at 7 bases. Germline V lookup: CDR1 LGHNA, CDR2 YNFKEQ. V lost 5 bases to trimming and J lost 5 bases; unmatched junction nucleotides: 9. The CDR3 is made up of 14 amino acids. For the CDR3, the DNA is TGTGCCAGCAGCTATACTAGCGAGGTCGACGAGCAGTACTTC. Amino acids: CASSYTSEVDEQYF.